The table lists the clone carrying this T cell receptor beta chain with a few counts. What it binds is unknown. This sample was included in a study of T cell repertoires in cytomegalovirus infection. Study-level information: CMV infection and matching HLA type were both indicated by public TCR beta signatures.

Study results and caveats: HLA-C-restricted, CMV-specific TCR beta clonotypes were dominant ex vivo. Public TCR beta family frequency separated CMV-and-HLA carriers, including in an independent cohort.

TCRdb processed the reads anew with MiXCR; each CDR3 protein has one entry. The table records roughly 300,000 distinct CDR3 sequences, roughly 9.5% of them present only once. The CDR3 runs to 13 residues. V was trimmed by 1 base and J by 5 bases, leaving 8 bases between them. Germline V gives CDR1 SGHVT, CDR2 SQSDAQ. This clonotype originated in a human donor in good health (CMV status not recorded). Some clones in this sample may be carry-over from other donors' samples. The sequenced sample consisted of PBMCs. The rearrangement joins TRBV7-4 to TRBJ1-2; D ambiguous. CDR3: CASSLDPLYGYTF. CDR3 in DNA: TGTGCCAGCAGCTTAGACCCTCTATATGGCTACACCTTC. Together with reference TRBV7-4 and TRBJ1-2, the CDR3 gives the full variable domain: GAGVSQSPRYKVAKRGRDVALRCDSISGHVTLYWYRQTLGQGSEVLTYSQSDAQRDKSGRPSGRFSAERPERSVSTLKIQRTEQGDSAVYLCASSLDPLYGYTFGSGTRLTVV.